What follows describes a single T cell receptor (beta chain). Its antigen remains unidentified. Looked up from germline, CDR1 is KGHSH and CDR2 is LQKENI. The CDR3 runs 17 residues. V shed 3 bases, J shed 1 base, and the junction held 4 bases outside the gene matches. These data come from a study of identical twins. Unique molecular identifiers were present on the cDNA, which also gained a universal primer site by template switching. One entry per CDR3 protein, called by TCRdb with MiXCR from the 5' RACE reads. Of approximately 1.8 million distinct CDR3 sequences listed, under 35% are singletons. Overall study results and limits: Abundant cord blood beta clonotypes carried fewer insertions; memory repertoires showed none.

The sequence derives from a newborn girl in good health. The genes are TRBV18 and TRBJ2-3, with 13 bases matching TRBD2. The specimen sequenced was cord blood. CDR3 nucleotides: TGTGCCAGCTCACCGACTAGCGGGGGGCCCCGCACAGATACGCAGTATTTT. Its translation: CASSPTSGGPRTDTQYF.